Listed here are 25 T cell receptor beta chains from one sample, sequenced in a study of breast tumors, draining lymph nodes, adjacent tissues. MiXCR, applied by TCRdb to the multiplex PCR reads, yields one record per CDR3 protein. Here the sample spans fewer than 300,000 distinct CDR3 sequences, approximately 29% being singletons. Axillary draining lymph nodes of breast cancer patients supplied the node samples. What was sequenced was axillary lymph node tissue. These receptor sequences come from a female donor with breast cancer. Some clones in this sample may be carry-over from other donors' samples.

This clonotype is a singleton in its sample. V and J are TRBV7-2 and TRBJ2-7; D is possibly TRBD1 or TRBD2 (6 bases each). The V and J ends lost 5 bases and 10 bases respectively, with 21 bases between them. The CDR3 extends over 14 amino acids. The germline CDR1 and CDR2 sequences are SGHTA and FQGNSA. The CDR3 nucleotides read TGTGCCAGCAGCATTCGGTGGGGGGCGTTCGGTCAGTACTTC. As protein: CASSIRWGAFGQYF.

On this clonotype: This may stem from a read error, because a much larger clone lies one nucleotide away. The conserved phenylalanine or tryptophan normally closing the CDR3 is absent here, so this likely arose from a read error. The rearrangement uses TRBV9 and TRBJ2-7; D could derive from TRBD1 or TRBD2 (5 bases each). CDR3 length: 13 amino acids. CDR1 is SGDLS and CDR2 is YYNGEE in the germline V gene. With 3 bases removed from V and 0 bases from J, the gap between germline ends came to 7 bases. CDR3 coding DNA: TGTGCCAGCAGCGCGAGGGGCTCCTACGAGCAGTACTCC. This sequence encodes CASSARGSYEQYS.

This clonotype was detected many times. The chain uses TRBV5-1 and TRBJ2-1; TRBD2 matches 14 bases. Per germline, CDR1 SGHRS and CDR2 YFSETQ. J was trimmed by 1 base and V by 4 bases; bases with no gene match: 13. CDR3 length: 20 amino acids. The DNA for the CDR3 is TGCGCCAGCAGCCCCCGAGTGGGACTAGCGGGAGAAGCGTCCTACAATGAGCAGTTCTTC. This codes for CASSPRVGLAGEASYNEQFF.

In this sample, this clonotype turned up many times. V gene TRBV6-1 combines with J gene TRBJ2-5; 14 bases align to TRBD2. V lost 6 bases, J lost 1 base, and 1 base stayed unmatched. CDR1 is MNHNS, CDR2 SASEGT, per germline. The CDR3 extends over 15 amino acids. The CDR3 reads CASRGLAGGQETQYF. Here the CDR3 DNA reads TGTGCCAGCAGAGGACTAGCGGGAGGCCAAGAGACCCAGTACTTC.

CDR3 coding DNA: TGCAGCGTCGGGCTAGCGGGAAACCATGAAGAGTTCTTC. Its translation: CSVGLAGNHEEFF. The chain joins TRBV29-1 to TRBJ2-1; 9 bases map to TRBD2. V lost 6 bases, J lost 14 bases, and 14 bases stayed unmatched. The CDR3 extends over 13 amino acids. Germline CDR1 reads SQVTM; CDR2 reads ANQGSEA.

This clonotype showed up many times. The rearrangement joins TRBV14 to TRBJ2-1; TRBD2 agrees at 9 bases. The CDR3 extends over 16 amino acids. V was clipped by 4 bases and J by 9 bases; unmatched bases: 13. Germline lookup yields CDR1 SGHDN and CDR2 FVKESK. The CDR3 protein is CASSRKMREGRGEQFF. DNA for the CDR3: TGTGCCAGCAGCCGAAAGATGCGGGAGGGCCGGGGTGAGCAGTTCTTC.

This clonotype has ten or more counts. CDR3 sequence (DNA): TGTGCCAGCAGCGAAAGCGGGAGTTTGAACAATGAGCAGTTCTTC. Residues: CASSESGSLNNEQFF. This rearrangement joins TRBV11-3 to TRBJ2-1, with 8 bases fitting TRBD2. CDR1 and CDR2 from the germline V gene are SGHNT and YENEEA. Trimming took 5 bases from V and 5 from J; bases not matched to a gene: 8. The CDR3 spans 15 residues.

This clonotype was counted many times. The CDR3 reads CASSGVIRDEQYF. CDR3 coding DNA: TGCGCCAGTTCGGGCGTAATAAGGGACGAGCAGTACTTC. The chain uses TRBV5-1 and TRBJ2-7; no reliable D call. Germline V gene sequence: CDR1 SGHRS, CDR2 YFSETQ. Between the trimmed V and J ends, which lost 8 bases and 5 bases, there was a span of 17 bases. The CDR3 has 13 residues.

CDR3 loop: CASSEGTALSSGNTIYF. The CDR3 DNA is TGTGCCAGCAGCGAGGGGACAGCCCTTAGCTCTGGAAACACCATATATTTT. The chain combines TRBV2 with TRBJ1-3; 7 bases match TRBD1. Germline CDR1 SNHLY, CDR2 FYNNEI. V trimming: 6 bases; J trimming: 0 bases; junction bases outside the gene matches: 11. The CDR3 loop spans 17 amino acids.

The J gene is TRBJ1-5, the V gene TRBV5-1; D gene unclear. The germline V gene has CDR1 SGHRS and CDR2 YFSETQ. Trimming pared 1 base from V and 9 bases from J, leaving 8 bases between. The CDR3 consists of 12 residues. The CDR3 DNA sequence: TGCGCCAGCAGCTTGTCGGCAGGGCCCCAGCATTTT. Translation gives CASSLSAGPQHF.

This clonotype was detected a few times. V gene TRBV27 combines with J gene TRBJ2-7, with 16 positions matching TRBD2. V was clipped by 5 bases and J by 5 bases; unmatched bases: 12. This CDR3 is 18 amino acids long. Looked up from germline, CDR1 is MNHEY and CDR2 is SMNVEV (reference sequence). The DNA for the CDR3 is TGTGCCAGCAGTATAATCGGGACTAGCGGGAGGGCCGTCAACGAGCAGTACTTC. Amino acid sequence: CASSIIGTSGRAVNEQYF.

This clonotype appeared a few times. Just one base apart from a much larger clone, this may be a read error. The chain joins TRBV5-5 to TRBJ2-1; 8 bases match TRBD2. The CDR3 consists of 17 residues. After removal of 3 bases from V and 9 bases from J, the junction contained 17 bases not matched to a gene. CDR1 and CDR2 (germline): SGHKS, YYEKEE (reference sequence). The CDR3 coding sequence is TGTGCCAGCAGCTCCTCAGCTCCAGCGGGAGTGGGCTTTGAGCAGTTCTTC. Translating gives CASSSSAPAGVGFEQFF.

This clonotype was seen repeatedly, ten times or more. This sequence joins TRBV6-5 and TRBJ1-2; perhaps TRBD1 as D (6 bases). Germline V gives CDR1 MNHEY, CDR2 SVGAGI. The CDR3 has 13 residues. V was cut by 2 bases and J by 8 bases, with 12 bases left in between. The CDR3 DNA is TGTGCCAGCAGTTACGACAGGAGGGGCGGCTACACCTTC. This encodes CASSYDRRGGYTF.

At least ten counts were recorded for this clonotype. CDR3 DNA: TGCAGTGCTAGAGCTCGCCGGGACAGGGGTAGAGATGAGCAGTTCTTC. It is translated as CSARARRDRGRDEQFF. The chain combines TRBV20-1 with TRBJ2-1; 10 positions agree with TRBD1. The length of the CDR3 is 16 residues. V lost 1 base to trimming and J lost 8 bases; unmatched junction nucleotides: 11. Looked up from germline, CDR1 is DFQATT and CDR2 is SNEGSKA (reference sequence).

This clonotype appeared many times. The chain couples TRBV6-2 or TRBV6-3 to TRBJ1-2, with unresolved D. Germline CDR1 and CDR2: MNHEY and SVGEGT. This CDR3 contains 15 residues. Trimming stripped 0 bases from V and 2 bases from J, with 10 bases between. The CDR3 spells CASSYSGGRNYGYTF. The CDR3 DNA is TGTGCCAGCAGTTACTCAGGCGGCCGAAACTATGGCTACACCTTC.

This clonotype occurred a few times. This sequence joins TRBV9 and TRBJ1-1, with unresolved D. The CDR3 contains 13 residues. V was cut by 0 bases and J by 5 bases, with 8 bases left in between. Germline values: CDR1 SGDLS, CDR2 YYNGEE. The CDR3 reads CASSVEGLTEAFF. The DNA for the CDR3 is TGTGCCAGCAGCGTAGAAGGTCTTACTGAAGCTTTCTTT.

The table lists this clonotype with many counts. The chain couples TRBV7-2 to TRBJ2-1; 10 bases align to TRBD1. V shed 5 bases and J 10 bases; nucleotides not matched to a gene: 8. Germline assignment: CDR1 SGHTA and CDR2 FQGNSA. The CDR3 contains 14 residues. CDR3 loop: CASSPRQGAGEQFF. Written as DNA, the CDR3 is TGTGCCAGCAGCCCCCGACAGGGGGCTGGGGAGCAGTTCTTC.

In this sample, this clonotype turned up many times. The J gene is TRBJ1-2, the V gene TRBV5-5, with D perhaps TRBD1 (6 bases). This CDR3 is built from 13 residues. V was cut by 5 bases and J by 7 bases, with 15 bases left in between. The germline V gene has CDR1 SGHKS and CDR2 YYEKEE (reference sequence). The CDR3 is CASSPTGSPGYTF. In DNA form, the CDR3 reads TGTGCCAGCAGTCCTACAGGGTCCCCTGGCTACACCTTC. Variable domain in full (rest from reference TRBV5-5 and TRBJ1-2): DAGVTQSPTHLIKTRGQQVTLRCSPISGHKSVSWYQQVLGQGPQFIFQYYEKEERGRGNFPDRFSARQFPNYSSELNVNALLLGDSALYLCASSPTGSPGYTFGSGTRLTVV.

The chain combines TRBV24-1 with TRBJ2-5, with TRBD1 identical over 7 bases. Germline V gene sequence: CDR1 KGHDR, CDR2 SFDVKD. V lost 0 bases to trimming and J lost 6 bases; unmatched junction nucleotides: 6. CDR3 length: 15 amino acids. DNA for the CDR3: TGTGCCACCAGTGATTTGCAAACAGGGGCTAAGACCCAGTACTTC. The encoded protein is CATSDLQTGAKTQYF.

This clonotype was counted many times. The V call is TRBV30, the J call TRBJ2-1; 11 bases are shared with TRBD2. Germline CDR1 GTSNPN, CDR2 SVGIG (reference sequence). The CDR3 spans 14 residues. The junction had 4 bases not matched to a gene; V was cut back by 5 bases and J by 4 bases. The CDR3: CAWGTSGPYNEQFF. The CDR3 coding sequence is TGTGCCTGGGGGACTAGCGGACCTTACAATGAGCAGTTCTTC.

The sample holds many counts of this clonotype. J is TRBJ2-2 and V is TRBV15; no firm D call. CDR3 length: 14 residues. Germline V gene data show CDR1 as LNHNV and CDR2 as YYDKDF (reference sequence). Deletions cut 0 bases from V and 2 bases from J, with 4 bases between. The CDR3 nucleotides read TGTGCCACCAGCAGAGAGTCAAACACCGGGGAGCTGTTTTTT. Amino acid sequence: CATSRESNTGELFF.

A few counts support this clonotype. The V gene is TRBV6-6, the J gene TRBJ2-3; D remains unclear. Germline V gene sequence: CDR1 MNHNY, CDR2 SVGAGI (reference sequence). V lost 5 bases to trimming and J lost 4 bases, with 13 bases between them. This CDR3 spans 14 amino acids. CDR3 in DNA: TGTGCCAGCAGTCACCCGAGAAACCCAGATACGCAGTATTTT. Translation gives CASSHPRNPDTQYF.

Ten or more counts support this clonotype. The V gene is TRBV5-4, the J gene TRBJ2-3, with D possibly TRBD2 on 6 matching bases. Looked up from germline, CDR1 is SGHNT and CDR2 is YYREEE (reference sequence). Trimming stripped 2 bases from V and 0 bases from J, with 13 bases between. The CDR3 has 16 residues. CDR3 sequence (DNA): TGTGCCAGCAGCTTATATAGCGGACCTAGCACAGATACGCAGTATTTT. Its translation is CASSLYSGPSTDTQYF. Supplemented by reference TRBV5-4 and TRBJ2-3, the full variable domain reads ETGVTQSPTHLIKTRGQQVTLRCSSQSGHNTVSWYQQALGQGPQFIFQYYREEENGRGNFPPRFSGLQFPNYSSELNVNALELDDSALYLCASSLYSGPSTDTQYFGPGTRLTVL.

This rearrangement joins TRBV20-1 to TRBJ2-1, with 7 bases that match TRBD2. Germline V gene sequence: CDR1 DFQATT, CDR2 SNEGSKA (reference sequence). This CDR3 region has 14 residues. V dropped 3 bases and J dropped 10; count of bases not matched to a gene: 12. CDR3 in amino acids: CSASVRRERGEQFF. The CDR3 DNA reads TGCAGTGCTAGCGTCCGGCGGGAGAGAGGGGAGCAGTTCTTC.

At least ten counts were recorded for this clonotype. The V call is TRBV15, the J call TRBJ1-5; possible D gene TRBD1, 5 bases. There are 15 residues in the CDR3. The V end lost 7 bases, the J end lost 0 bases, and 13 bases lay between the germline ends. Germline CDR1 is LNHNV and CDR2 is YYDKDF (reference sequence). The CDR3 coding sequence is TGTGCCACCAAACCCGGGACGTATAGCAATCAGCCCCAGCATTTT. Translating gives CATKPGTYSNQPQHF.